A single sample gave rise to the 17 T cell receptor beta chains below, sequenced in a study of blood T cell repertoires in COVID-19. Profiling relied on immunoSEQ multiplex PCR, and the TCRdb table lists in-frame clones only, not all of them. The table includes roughly 250,000 clones, about four fifths detected once. The sequenced material came from peripheral blood. The receptors stem from a woman in her sixties or seventies with active or convalescent COVID-19.

In its sample, this clone was seen many times. The chain employs TRBV6-5 and TRBJ1-1; tentative D call: TRBD1 (5 bases). The CDR3 length is 15 residues. Germline assignment: CDR1 MNHEY and CDR2 SVGAGI. Trimming took off 0 bases at V and 4 bases at J, with 12 bases between the two ends. CDR3 in DNA: TGTGCCAGCAGTTACTCAGCCCAGGGTGCCACTGAAGCTTTCTTT. It translates to CASSYSAQGATEAFF.

The V call is TRBV5-4, the J call TRBJ2-3; TRBD2 agrees at 8 bases. This CDR3 region has 16 residues. The V and J ends lost 2 bases and 0 bases, in that order; junction bases with no gene match: 5. The germline gives CDR1 SGHNT, CDR2 YYREEE (reference sequence). CDR3 DNA sequence: TGTGCCAGCAGCTTTCGGGGGGGCCTCAGCACAGATACGCAGTATTTT. It translates to CASSFRGGLSTDTQYF.

This chain uses TRBV6-5 with TRBJ2-1; 9 bases are a match to TRBD2. With V trimmed by 5 bases and J by 5 bases, 7 bases remained unmatched. The germline V gene has CDR1 MNHEY and CDR2 SVGAGI. This CDR3 is 15 amino acids long. For the CDR3, the DNA is TGTGCCAGCAGTCCCCGACTAGCGGATGACAATGAGCAGTTCTTC. Protein sequence: CASSPRLADDNEQFF.

This clone was seen only once. V gene TRBV11-1 combines with J gene TRBJ1-4; 9 nucleotides align to TRBD1. This CDR3 is built from 14 residues. J gave up 8 bases and V 2 bases, and 3 bases lay outside the gene matches. Germline V gene lookup returns CDR1 SGHAT and CDR2 FQDESV (reference sequence). The CDR3 DNA follows: TGTGCCAGCAGCTTATCCGGGACAGGGGAAAAACTGTTTTTT. It encodes CASSLSGTGEKLFF. Full variable domain (remainder filled in from reference TRBV11-1 and TRBJ1-4): EAEVAQSPRYKITEKSQAVAFWCDPISGHATLYWYRQILGQGPELLVQFQDESVVDDSQLPKDRFSAERLKGVDSTLKIQPAELGDSAMYLCASSLSGTGEKLFFGSGTQLSVL.

The rearrangement links TRBV19 to TRBJ2-5; D might be TRBD1 (6 bases). The germline V gene encodes CDR1 LNHDA and CDR2 SQIVND (reference sequence). V lost 3 bases to trimming and J lost 8 bases, with 10 bases between them. The CDR3 is made up of 12 amino acids. This chain's CDR3 is CASSMEGGTQYF. For the CDR3, the DNA is TGTGCCAGTAGTATGGAAGGGGGAACCCAGTACTTC.

The V and J genes are TRBV10-2 and TRBJ1-1; D not certain. The germline V gene has CDR1 WSHSY and CDR2 SAAADI. The V and J ends lost 2 bases and 8 bases respectively, with 9 bases between them. The CDR3 has 12 amino acids. The CDR3 spells CASSEGPVEAFF. Written as DNA, the CDR3 is TGCGCCAGCAGTGAGGGGCCTGTGGAAGCTTTCTTT.

The chain combines TRBV6-2 or TRBV6-3 with TRBJ2-3; possible D gene TRBD2, 7 bases. CDR1 MNHEY and CDR2 SVGEGT come from the germline V gene. V shed 6 bases and J shed 2 bases, with 18 bases lying between them. The CDR3 has 16 residues. Written as DNA, the CDR3 is TGTGCCAGCAGGTACCGAGGGGGGGTGCCCACAGATACGCAGTATTTT. Translating it yields CASRYRGGVPTDTQYF.

This rearrangement joins TRBV2 to TRBJ2-2; 8 nucleotides align to TRBD1. CDR1 and CDR2 from the germline V gene are SNHLY and FYNNEI. The ends lost 6 bases at V and 0 bases at J; junction bases unmatched: 0. The CDR3 runs to 14 residues. The CDR3: CASRTGANTGELFF. CDR3 DNA: TGTGCCAGCAGGACAGGGGCGAACACCGGGGAGCTGTTTTTT.

The rearrangement links TRBV11-3 to TRBJ2-5; D is perhaps TRBD1 (6 bases). Germline CDR1 and CDR2: SGHNT and YENEEA. The CDR3 totals 15 residues. V gave up 0 bases and J gave up 5 bases, with 13 bases separating them. The CDR3 region is CASSLDVGTMETQYF. CDR3 nucleotides: TGTGCCAGCAGCTTAGACGTGGGGACAATGGAGACCCAGTACTTC.

The J gene is TRBJ2-7, the V gene TRBV7-2; the D gene is possibly TRBD1 (6 bases). Looked up from germline, CDR1 is SGHTA and CDR2 is FQGNSA. The V and J ends lost 5 bases and 0 bases respectively, with 14 bases between them. The CDR3 loop spans 15 amino acids. CDR3 residues: CASSPTGSSSYEQYF. In DNA form, the CDR3 reads TGTGCCAGCAGCCCGACAGGCTCGAGCTCCTACGAGCAGTACTTC. The full variable domain, in which reference TRBV7-2 and TRBJ2-7 provide the parts outside the CDR3, is GAGVSQSPSNKVTEKGKDVELRCDPISGHTALYWYRQSLGQGLEFLIYFQGNSAPDKSGLPSDRFSAERTGGSVSTLTIQRTQQEDSAVYLCASSPTGSSSYEQYFGPGTRLTVT.

The chain joins TRBV27 to TRBJ1-4; D remains unclear. With 6 bases removed from V and 4 bases from J, the gap between germline ends came to 9 bases. The germline V gene encodes CDR1 MNHEY and CDR2 SMNVEV (reference sequence). CDR3 length equals 13 residues. The CDR3: CASSFQFNEKLFF. CDR3 nucleotides: TGTGCCAGCAGCTTTCAGTTTAATGAAAAACTGTTTTTT.

The CDR3 sequence is CAISELTQDTQYF. Written as DNA, the CDR3 is TGTGCCATCAGTGAGCTCACACAAGATACGCAGTATTTT. The rearrangement uses TRBV10-3 and TRBJ2-3; D ambiguous. This CDR3 is 13 amino acids long. The V end lost 2 bases, the J end lost 5 bases, and 8 bases lay between the germline ends. Germline CDR1 and CDR2: ENHRY and SYGVKD.

The chain is built from TRBV6-1 and TRBJ2-1; D is perhaps TRBD2 (6 bases). V was pared by 2 bases and J by 2 bases, with 10 bases between. CDR1 MNHNS and CDR2 SASEGT come from the germline V gene. CDR3 length: 15 residues. The CDR3 loop is CASSELRGPYNEQFF. The CDR3 bases are TGTGCCAGCAGTGAACTGCGGGGACCCTACAATGAGCAGTTCTTC.

The chain joins TRBV19 to TRBJ2-7, with TRBD1 matching over 10 bases. Unmatched junction bases numbered 11, after V lost 4 bases and J lost 5 bases. The CDR3 has 16 residues. The germline V gene encodes CDR1 LNHDA and CDR2 SQIVND (reference sequence). This chain's CDR3 is CASSTLDGTGDNEQYF. The CDR3, as DNA: TGTGCCAGTAGTACGCTCGACGGGACAGGGGATAACGAGCAGTACTTC.

The chain joins TRBV14 to TRBJ1-1; the match to TRBD1 covers 7 bases. Trimming at V came to 2 bases and at J to 5 bases, leaving 17 bases not matched to a gene. The CDR3 contains 18 residues. The germline gives CDR1 SGHDN, CDR2 FVKESK. The CDR3: CASSQYTGTARGRTEAFF. The DNA for the CDR3 is TGTGCCAGCAGCCAATACACCGGGACAGCTAGGGGTAGGACTGAAGCTTTCTTT. Full variable domain (rest looked up from reference TRBV14 and TRBJ1-1): EAGVTQFPSHSVIEKGQTVTLRCDPISGHDNLYWYRRVMGKEIKFLLHFVKESKQDESGMPNNRFLAERTGGTYSTLKVQPAELEDSGVYFCASSQYTGTARGRTEAFFGQGTRLTVV.

The V and J genes are TRBV25-1 and TRBJ1-1; 8 bases fit TRBD1. The CDR3 consists of 14 residues. CDR1 MGHDK and CDR2 SYGVNS come from the germline V gene. The junction had 6 bases not matched to a gene; V was cut back by 5 bases and J by 4 bases. CDR3 residues: CASSRTGLRTEAFF. CDR3 nucleotides: TGTGCCAGCAGTAGGACAGGGCTCCGCACTGAAGCTTTCTTT. The entire variable domain, with the rest obtained from reference TRBV25-1 and TRBJ1-1, is as follows: EADIYQTPRYLVIGTGKKITLECSQTMGHDKMYWYQQDPGMELHLIHYSYGVNSTEKGDLSSESTVSRIRTEHFPLTLESARPSHTSQYLCASSRTGLRTEAFFGQGTRLTVV.

This clone was seen once. The genes are TRBV6-4 and TRBJ2-2; TRBD2 matches at 13 bases. V lost 6 bases and J lost 0; bases outside the gene matches: 7. The CDR3 consists of 18 residues. The germline V gene encodes CDR1 MRHNA and CDR2 SNTAGT. CDR3 DNA sequence: TGTGCCAGCAGCGGACTAGCGGGGGACCCAGCGAACACCGGGGAGCTGTTTTTT. This gives the protein CASSGLAGDPANTGELFF.